The present entry profiles one T cell receptor beta chain with its context. This specimen belongs to a study of shared clonotypes between healthy human individuals. Data came from immunoSEQ multiplex PCR; TCRdb stores just in-frame clones and leaves some out. The sample records roughly 2,000,000 clones, 90% to 95% being singletons. Naivety among CD8 cells was defined by CD45RO negativity and positive CCR7 selection, thereby excluding terminally differentiated effector memory CD45RA+ cells. The CDR3 loop spans 14 amino acids. The V gene lost 0 bases and the J gene lost 6 bases, with 9 bases spanning the gap. The germline V gene encodes CDR1 MRHNA and CDR2 SNTAGT.

This sequence was found in a man aged 18 to 29 in good health. Some clones in this sample may be carry-over from other donors' samples. Sequencing used naive CD8+ T cells from PBMCs. The chain uses TRBV6-4 and TRBJ2-4, with D possibly matching TRBD2 (5 bases). The DNA of the CDR3 is TGTGCCAGCAGTGACTCGCGGGCCCTAAACATTCAGTACTTC. It specifies CASSDSRALNIQYF.